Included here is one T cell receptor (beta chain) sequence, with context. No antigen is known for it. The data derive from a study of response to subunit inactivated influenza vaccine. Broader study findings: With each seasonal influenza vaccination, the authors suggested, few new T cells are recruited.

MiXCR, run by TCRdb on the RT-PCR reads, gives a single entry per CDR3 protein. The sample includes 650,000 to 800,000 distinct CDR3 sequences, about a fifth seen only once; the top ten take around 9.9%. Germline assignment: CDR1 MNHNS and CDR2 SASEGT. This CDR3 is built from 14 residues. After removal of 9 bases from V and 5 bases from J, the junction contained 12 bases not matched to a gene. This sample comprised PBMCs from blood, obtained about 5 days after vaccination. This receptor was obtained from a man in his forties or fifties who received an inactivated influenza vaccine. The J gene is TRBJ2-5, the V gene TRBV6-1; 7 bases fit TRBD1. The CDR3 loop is CASRPRGGGETQYF. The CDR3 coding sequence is TGTGCCAGTCGCCCCCGAGGGGGCGGGGAGACCCAGTACTTC.